This TCR beta chain was retrieved from a study of blood T cell repertoires in COVID-19. Study overall: T cells, B-cell-depleted T cells, or PBMCs supplied cDNA or gDNA.

How the authors handled the data: Researchers report that nucleated cell counts were estimated from reference gene primer amplification. TCRdb's copy holds only in-frame clones and misses some; the assay was immunoSEQ multiplex PCR. V, J and clone size reflect that table, while D and trimming were determined from the DNA. The data contain under 400,000 clones, about 89% of them seen just once; the ten biggest clones take up less than 11%. V lost 0 bases and J lost 5; bases outside the gene matches: 2. CDR3 length equals 16 residues. Germline lookup yields CDR1 MNHEY and CDR2 SVGAGI. Followed over time, Seattle patients had been enrolled while infection was active.

The chain recombines TRBV6-5 with TRBJ1-5; 12 bases are a match to TRBD1. The receptor comes from a woman aged 25-40 years with COVID-19, enrolled during active disease. Sequenced material: peripheral blood. In DNA form, the CDR3 reads TGTGCCAGCAGTTACTCGGGACAGGGGGCACATCAGCCCCAGCATTTT. It yields the protein CASSYSGQGAHQPQHF.